Shown below are 20 T cell receptor beta chains from a single sample sequenced in a study of blood T cell repertoires in COVID-19. Clones were sequenced by immunoSEQ multiplex PCR, and TCRdb holds only the in-frame ones, with some missing. The table lists 15,000 to 20,000 clones, 85% to 90% of them singletons. Specimen: peripheral blood. These receptors were taken from a human donor with active COVID-19. The donor label of this sample is uncertain.

For the CDR3, the DNA is TGTGCCAGCAGCACCCTTCTGACCGGGACTAGCGAATACTACACCGGGGAGCTGTTTTTT. Translated: CASSTLLTGTSEYYTGELFF. The V and J genes are TRBV27 and TRBJ2-2; TRBD2 matches 10 bases. V shed 6 bases, J shed 3 bases, and the junction held 19 bases outside the gene matches. Germline CDR1 reads MNHEY; CDR2 reads SMNVEV (reference sequence). The CDR3 spans 20 residues.

This clone has more than one count but fewer than ten. The chain links TRBV5-6 to TRBJ2-1; D not resolved. The CDR3 totals 16 residues. V lost 2 bases, J lost 0 bases, and 12 bases lay in between. Per germline, CDR1 SGHDT and CDR2 YYEEEE. This CDR3 is CASSLRIRSSYNEQFF. CDR3 sequence (DNA): TGTGCCAGCAGCTTAAGGATCCGGAGCTCCTACAATGAGCAGTTCTTC.

In its sample, this clone was seen a few times. The gene calls are TRBV24-1 and TRBJ1-5, with 11 bases identical to TRBD1. The CDR3 extends over 17 amino acids. The V gene end was trimmed by 3 bases and the J gene end by 3 bases; junction bases not matched to a gene: 6. Germline CDR1 KGHDR, CDR2 SFDVKD. The CDR3: CATSDPRTGGNNQPQHF. DNA of the CDR3: TGTGCCACCAGTGATCCTAGGACAGGGGGCAACAATCAGCCCCAGCATTTT.

This chain joins TRBV11-3 and TRBJ1-1; perhaps TRBD1 as D (5 bases). V lost 4 bases and J 0 bases, leaving 12 bases between the germline ends. Looked up from germline, CDR1 is SGHNT and CDR2 is YENEEA. This CDR3 has 15 residues. CDR3 in amino acids: CASSSGHLLNTEAFF. The CDR3 bases are TGTGCCAGCAGCTCCGGACACTTGTTGAACACTGAAGCTTTCTTT.

The chain carries TRBV18 and TRBJ2-7, with 8 bases matching TRBD1. Germline CDR1 and CDR2: KGHSH and LQKENI. V shed 0 bases, J shed 2 bases, and the junction held 3 bases outside the gene matches. This CDR3 has 15 residues. The CDR3 DNA sequence: TGTGCCAGCTCACCACCGGCAGGGGGCCCCTACGAGCAGTACTTC. Translating gives CASSPPAGGPYEQYF.

The chain uses TRBV2 and TRBJ2-2; D unresolved. CDR1 is SNHLY, CDR2 FYNNEI, per germline. The CDR3 runs to 15 residues. Trimming stripped 4 bases from V and 5 bases from J, with 14 bases between. The CDR3 nucleotides are TGTGCCAGCAGTGGCACCCTAGGATTTACCGGGGAGCTGTTTTTT. Translation: CASSGTLGFTGELFF.

The CDR3 region has the DNA TGTGCCATCAGTGAGGGTGGGGAGCCAAACACTGAAGCTTTCTTT. Amino acid sequence: CAISEGGEPNTEAFF. V usage is TRBV10-3 and J usage is TRBJ1-1; D is ambiguous. CDR1 ENHRY and CDR2 SYGVKD come from the germline V gene. Trimming took off 2 bases at V and 2 bases at J, with 12 bases between the two ends. The CDR3 length is 15 residues.

This chain uses TRBV4-3 with TRBJ1-5; 7 nucleotides agree with TRBD1. The CDR3 runs 15 residues. Germline lookup yields CDR1 LGHNA and CDR2 YSLEER. Trimming at V came to 0 bases and at J to 7 bases, leaving 6 bases not matched to a gene. CDR3 sequence: CASSQDSRGRQPQHF. In nucleotides, the CDR3 is TGCGCCAGCAGCCAAGATTCAAGGGGGCGACAGCCCCAGCATTTT.

The chain has TRBV7-2 and TRBJ1-5; the D gene is possibly TRBD1 (6 bases). The CDR3 runs 15 residues. CDR1 is SGHTA and CDR2 is FQGNSA in the germline V gene. With 5 bases removed from V and 5 bases from J, the gap between germline ends came to 16 bases. The CDR3 region is CASSTSSGQHQPQHF. CDR3 sequence (DNA): TGTGCCAGCAGCACCAGCTCCGGACAGCATCAGCCCCAGCATTTT. Complete variable domain (other parts from reference TRBV7-2 and TRBJ1-5): GAGVSQSPSNKVTEKGKDVELRCDPISGHTALYWYRQSLGQGLEFLIYFQGNSAPDKSGLPSDRFSAERTGGSVSTLTIQRTQQEDSAVYLCASSTSSGQHQPQHFGDGTRLSIL.

By its share, this clone is large. The rearrangement links TRBV5-1 to TRBJ1-4, with 8 bases matching TRBD1. V was pared by 7 bases and J by 8 bases, with 10 bases of the junction left unmatched. CDR1 SGHRS and CDR2 YFSETQ come from the germline V gene. The CDR3 length is 14 residues. The CDR3 region is CASGHGNRGEKLFF. As DNA, the CDR3 is TGCGCCAGCGGACACGGGAACAGGGGGGAAAAACTGTTTTTT.

The V gene is TRBV12-3 or TRBV12-4, the J gene TRBJ2-1, with D possibly matching TRBD1 (6 bases). This CDR3 contains 13 residues. V gave up 10 bases and J gave up 4 bases, with 14 bases separating them. The CDR3 nucleotides are TGTGCCACCGAACGTACAGGGTACAATGAGCAGTTCTTC. Translation gives CATERTGYNEQFF.

The table lists this clone with a few counts. V and J are TRBV7-9 and TRBJ2-2; 7 positions match TRBD2. The CDR3 is made up of 18 amino acids. Trimming took 3 bases from V and 1 from J; bases not matched to a gene: 11. Germline CDR1 and CDR2: SEHNR and FQNEAQ (reference sequence). CDR3 sequence: CASSLRAAGRLNTGELFF. The CDR3 DNA follows: TGTGCCAGCAGCTTGCGCGCAGCGGGACGCCTGAACACCGGGGAGCTGTTTTTT.

This chain joins TRBV6-6 and TRBJ2-7, with D tentatively TRBD1 (6 bases). The germline V and J ends were trimmed by 1 base and 6 bases, with 16 bases remaining between them. CDR1 and CDR2 (germline): MNHNY, SVGAGI (reference sequence). CDR3 length: 15 amino acids. CDR3 nucleotides: TGTGCCAGCAGTTACTGGGCAGGGGACACGGGCGAGCAGTACTTC. Translated: CASSYWAGDTGEQYF.

The chain combines TRBV18 with TRBJ2-1; 9 bases are a match to TRBD2. Germline V gives CDR1 KGHSH, CDR2 LQKENI. This CDR3 comprises 17 residues. V was pared by 3 bases and J by 6 bases, with 12 bases of the junction left unmatched. CDR3 sequence: CASSPIAPSGGPNEQFF. CDR3 in DNA: TGTGCCAGCTCACCGATCGCCCCAAGCGGGGGGCCCAATGAGCAGTTCTTC.

V usage is TRBV19 and J usage is TRBJ1-5; the D gene is possibly TRBD1 (6 bases). Trimming left V 5 bases short and J 4 bases short, with 15 bases between. Per germline, CDR1 LNHDA and CDR2 SQIVND (reference sequence). This CDR3 spans 15 amino acids. Here the CDR3 reads CASSDRTDLNQPQHF. In DNA, the CDR3 is TGTGCCAGTAGTGACCGGACAGACTTAAATCAGCCCCAGCATTTT. The full variable domain, its missing parts supplied by reference TRBV19 and TRBJ1-5, is DGGITQSPKYLFRKEGQNVTLSCEQNLNHDAMYWYRQDPGQGLRLIYYSQIVNDFQKGDIAEGYSVSREKKESFPLTVTSAQKNPTAFYLCASSDRTDLNQPQHFGDGTRLSIL.

This chain connects TRBV5-4 to TRBJ2-3; 8 bases line up with TRBD1. Trimming removed 4 bases from V and 4 bases from J; junction bases left unmatched: 8. The germline CDR1 and CDR2 sequences are SGHNT and YYREEE (reference sequence). CDR3 length equals 15 residues. The CDR3 sequence is CASSPGQGGADTQYF. DNA of the CDR3: TGTGCCAGCAGCCCCGGACAGGGTGGGGCAGATACGCAGTATTTT.

The chain links TRBV24-1 to TRBJ1-5; 8 bases match TRBD1. The germline V gene has CDR1 KGHDR and CDR2 SFDVKD. Trimming removed 4 bases from V and 3 bases from J; junction bases left unmatched: 10. The CDR3 loop spans 17 amino acids. CDR3 DNA sequence: TGTGCCACCAGTGACTCCTCACAGGGGGAGGACAATCAGCCCCAGCATTTT. Amino acid sequence: CATSDSSQGEDNQPQHF.

This clone was counted only a few times. The rearrangement links TRBV27 to TRBJ1-1, with TRBD1 identical over 8 bases. The CDR3 is made up of 15 amino acids. V gave up 3 bases and J gave up 6 bases; unmatched junction bases: 9. CDR1 and CDR2 from the germline V gene are MNHEY and SMNVEV (reference sequence). CDR3 residues: CASSLTGTGSPEAFF. CDR3 coding DNA: TGTGCCAGCAGTTTGACCGGGACAGGAAGCCCTGAAGCTTTCTTT.

This chain connects TRBV7-2 to TRBJ1-2; D ambiguous. Germline V gene data show CDR1 as SGHTA and CDR2 as FQGNSA. The CDR3 covers 13 residues. V dropped 1 base and J dropped 4 bases, with 7 bases sitting between them. In nucleotides, the CDR3 is TGTGCCAGCAGCTTAGGGGCAGTCTATGGCTACACCTTC. Protein sequence: CASSLGAVYGYTF. Complete variable domain (other parts from reference TRBV7-2 and TRBJ1-2): GAGVSQSPSNKVTEKGKDVELRCDPISGHTALYWYRQSLGQGLEFLIYFQGNSAPDKSGLPSDRFSAERTGGSVSTLTIQRTQQEDSAVYLCASSLGAVYGYTFGSGTRLTVV.

The chain carries TRBV4-3 and TRBJ1-1; D is uncertain. The CDR3 covers 15 residues. Trimming removed 1 base at V and 1 base at J, with 10 bases between. Germline V lookup: CDR1 LGHNA, CDR2 YSLEER. The CDR3 protein is CASSQVRAGNTEAFF. CDR3 in DNA: TGCGCCAGCAGCCAAGTAAGAGCGGGGAACACTGAAGCTTTCTTT.